The clone carrying this TCR beta chain was counted once. What it binds is not known. The study ran its PCR with 60 Vbeta and 13 Jbeta primers. Assay used: immunoSEQ multiplex PCR; TCRdb lists only in-frame clones, some missing. The sample has over 80,000 clones; around 80% are singletons. The CDR3 runs to 13 residues. The germline V gene encodes CDR1 SGHAT and CDR2 FQNNGV. Trimming stripped 5 bases from V and 7 bases from J, with 12 bases between. The data derive from a study of cytomegalovirus exposure and HLA in healthy donors. Study outcomes and limitations: A reported reduction in N-insertions relative to the 666-donor mean was seen in an Asian-associated ancestry cluster in a later analysis. It was approximately 170 TCR beta chains that were listed as cytomegalovirus-associated. Within an earlier analysis, most TCR beta V segments proved productive either about 87% or about 30% of the time.

The chain joins TRBV11-2 to TRBJ2-1; a weak D match, TRBD1 (6 bases). Input material: PBMCs. The sequence was collected from a man in his forties in good health and CMV-seropositive. CDR3 sequence reads: CASSPQQGNEQFF. The CDR3 coding sequence is TGTGCCAGCAGCCCTCAACAGGGTAATGAGCAGTTCTTC.